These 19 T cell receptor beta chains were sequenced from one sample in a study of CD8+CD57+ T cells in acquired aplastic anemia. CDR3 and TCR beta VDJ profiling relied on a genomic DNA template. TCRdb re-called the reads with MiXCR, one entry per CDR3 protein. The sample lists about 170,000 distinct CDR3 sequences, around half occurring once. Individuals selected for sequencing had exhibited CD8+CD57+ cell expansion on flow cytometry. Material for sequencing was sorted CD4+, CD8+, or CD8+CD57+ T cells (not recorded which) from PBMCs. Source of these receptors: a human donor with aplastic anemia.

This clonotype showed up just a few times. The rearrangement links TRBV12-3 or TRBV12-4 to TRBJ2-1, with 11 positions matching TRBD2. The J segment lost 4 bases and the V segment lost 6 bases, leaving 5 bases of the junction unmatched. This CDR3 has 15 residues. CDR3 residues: CASRVLAGGYNEQFF. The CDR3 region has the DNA TGTGCCAGCAGGGTCCTAGCGGGGGGTTACAATGAGCAGTTCTTC.

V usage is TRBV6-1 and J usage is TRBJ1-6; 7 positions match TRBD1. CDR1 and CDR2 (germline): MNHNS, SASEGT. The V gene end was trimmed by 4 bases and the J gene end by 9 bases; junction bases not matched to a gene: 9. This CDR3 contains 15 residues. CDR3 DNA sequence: TGTGCCAGCAGTGCGACCTCAGGGGGGGTTTCACCCCTCCACTTT. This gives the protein CASSATSGGVSPLHF.

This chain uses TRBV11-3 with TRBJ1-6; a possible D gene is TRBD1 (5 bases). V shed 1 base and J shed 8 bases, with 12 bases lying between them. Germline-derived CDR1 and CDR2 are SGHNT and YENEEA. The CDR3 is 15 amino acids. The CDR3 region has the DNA TGTGCCAGCAGCTTAGTGTGGGCCAGGGATTCACCCCTCCACTTT. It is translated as CASSLVWARDSPLHF.

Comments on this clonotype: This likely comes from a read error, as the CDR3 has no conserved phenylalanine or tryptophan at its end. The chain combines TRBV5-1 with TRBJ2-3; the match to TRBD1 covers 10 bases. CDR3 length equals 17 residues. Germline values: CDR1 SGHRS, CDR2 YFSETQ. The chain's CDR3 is CASRDRGFLFSTGTQYL. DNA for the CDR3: TGCGCCAGCAGGGACAGGGGGTTTTTGTTTAGCACAGGTACGCAGTATCTT.

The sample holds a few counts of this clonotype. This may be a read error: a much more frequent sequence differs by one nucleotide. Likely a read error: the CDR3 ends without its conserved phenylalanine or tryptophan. DNA of the CDR3: TGTGCCAGCAGCGTATGGGACAGGGTGGATGGCTACACCCTC. Residues: CASSVWDRVDGYTL. The gene calls are TRBV9 and TRBJ1-2, with TRBD1 identical over 9 bases. The CDR3 extends over 14 amino acids. J was trimmed by 6 bases and V by 1 base; bases with no gene match: 4. Germline CDR1 SGDLS, CDR2 YYNGEE.

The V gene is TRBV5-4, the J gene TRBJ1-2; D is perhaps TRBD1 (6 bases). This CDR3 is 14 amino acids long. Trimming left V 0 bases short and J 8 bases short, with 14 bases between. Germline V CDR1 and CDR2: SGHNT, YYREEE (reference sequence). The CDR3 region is CASSLAGARVGYTF. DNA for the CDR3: TGTGCCAGCAGCTTGGCAGGGGCGAGGGTAGGCTACACCTTC.

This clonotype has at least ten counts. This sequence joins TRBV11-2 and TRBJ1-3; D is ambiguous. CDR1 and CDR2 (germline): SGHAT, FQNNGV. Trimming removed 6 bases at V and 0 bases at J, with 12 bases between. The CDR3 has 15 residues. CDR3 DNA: TGTGCCAGCAGAGACCCCAGACGCTCTGGAAACACCATATATTTT. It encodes CASRDPRRSGNTIYF.

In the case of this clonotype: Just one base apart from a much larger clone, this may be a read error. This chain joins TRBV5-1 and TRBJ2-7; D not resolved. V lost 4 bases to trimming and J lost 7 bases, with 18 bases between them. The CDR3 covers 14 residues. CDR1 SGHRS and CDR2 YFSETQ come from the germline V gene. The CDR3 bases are TGCGCCAGCAGCGATTTGGCTGGGCCCTTGGAGCAGTACTTC. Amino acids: CASSDLAGPLEQYF.

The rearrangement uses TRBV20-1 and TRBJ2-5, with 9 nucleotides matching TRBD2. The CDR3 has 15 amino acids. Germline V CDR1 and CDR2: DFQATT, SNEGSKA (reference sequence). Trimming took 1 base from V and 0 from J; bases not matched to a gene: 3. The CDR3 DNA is TGCAGTGCTAGAGGACTAGCGGAATACCAAGAGACCCAGTACTTC. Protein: CSARGLAEYQETQYF.

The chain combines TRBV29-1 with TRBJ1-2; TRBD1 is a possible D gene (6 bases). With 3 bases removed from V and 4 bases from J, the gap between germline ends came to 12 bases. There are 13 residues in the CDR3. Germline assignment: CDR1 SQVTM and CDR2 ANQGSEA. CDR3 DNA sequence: TGCAGCGTTGATAAACAGGGAGGCTATGGCTACACCTTC. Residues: CSVDKQGGYGYTF.

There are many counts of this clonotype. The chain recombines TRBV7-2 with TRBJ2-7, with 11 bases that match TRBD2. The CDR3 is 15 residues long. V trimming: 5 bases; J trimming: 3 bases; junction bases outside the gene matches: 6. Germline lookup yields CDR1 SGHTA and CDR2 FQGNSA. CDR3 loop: CASSPGLAVNYEQYF. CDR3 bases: TGTGCCAGCAGCCCGGGACTAGCGGTAAACTACGAGCAGTACTTC.

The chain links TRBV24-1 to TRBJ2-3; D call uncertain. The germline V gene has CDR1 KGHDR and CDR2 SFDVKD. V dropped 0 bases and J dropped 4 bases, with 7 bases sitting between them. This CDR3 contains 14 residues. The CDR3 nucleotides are TGTGCCACCAGTGATTTGCTGGAGTCAGATACGCAGTATTTT. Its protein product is CATSDLLESDTQYF.

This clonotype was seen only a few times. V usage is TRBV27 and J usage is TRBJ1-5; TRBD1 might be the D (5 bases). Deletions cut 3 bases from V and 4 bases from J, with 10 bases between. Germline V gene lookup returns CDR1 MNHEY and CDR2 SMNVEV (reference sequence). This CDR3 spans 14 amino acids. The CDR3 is CASSLLGGNQPQHF. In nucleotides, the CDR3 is TGTGCCAGCAGTTTGCTCGGGGGGAATCAGCCCCAGCATTTT.

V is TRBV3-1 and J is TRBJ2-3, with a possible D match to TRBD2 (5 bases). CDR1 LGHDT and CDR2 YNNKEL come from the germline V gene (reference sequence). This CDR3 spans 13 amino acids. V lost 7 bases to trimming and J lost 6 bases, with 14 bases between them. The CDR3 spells CASTPGEVDTQYF. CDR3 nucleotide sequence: TGTGCCAGCACCCCCGGGGAAGTGGATACGCAGTATTTT.

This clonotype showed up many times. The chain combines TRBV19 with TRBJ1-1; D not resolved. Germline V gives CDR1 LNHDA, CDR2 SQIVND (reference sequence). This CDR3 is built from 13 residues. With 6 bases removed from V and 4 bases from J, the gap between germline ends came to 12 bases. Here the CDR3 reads CASSDTLFTEAFF. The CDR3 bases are TGTGCCAGTAGCGACACTCTTTTCACTGAAGCTTTCTTT.

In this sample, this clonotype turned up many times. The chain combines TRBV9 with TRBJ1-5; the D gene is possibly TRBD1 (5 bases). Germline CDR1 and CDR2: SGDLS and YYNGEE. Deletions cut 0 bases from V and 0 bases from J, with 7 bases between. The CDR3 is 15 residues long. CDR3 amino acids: CASSVGGNSNQPQHF. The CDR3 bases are TGTGCCAGCAGCGTAGGGGGGAATAGCAATCAGCCCCAGCATTTT. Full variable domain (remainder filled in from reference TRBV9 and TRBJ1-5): DSGVTQTPKHLITATGQRVTLRCSPRSGDLSVYWYQQSLDQGLQFLIQYYNGEERAKGNILERFSAQQFPDLHSELNLSSLELGDSALYFCASSVGGNSNQPQHFGDGTRLSIL.

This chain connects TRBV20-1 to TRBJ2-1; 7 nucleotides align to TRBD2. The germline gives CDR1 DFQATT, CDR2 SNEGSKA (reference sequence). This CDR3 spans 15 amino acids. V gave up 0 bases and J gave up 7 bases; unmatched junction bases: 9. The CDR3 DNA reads TGCAGTGCTAGAGATCAGCTACTAGCGAGGAATGAGCAGTTCTTC. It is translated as CSARDQLLARNEQFF.

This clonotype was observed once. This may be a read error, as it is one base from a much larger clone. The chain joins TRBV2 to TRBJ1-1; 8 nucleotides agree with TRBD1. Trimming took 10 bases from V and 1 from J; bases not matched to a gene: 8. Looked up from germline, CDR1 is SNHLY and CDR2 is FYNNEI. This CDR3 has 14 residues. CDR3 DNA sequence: TGTGCCAACAGGGGGACAGGTAGGAACACTGAAGCTTTCTTT. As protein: CANRGTGRNTEAFF.

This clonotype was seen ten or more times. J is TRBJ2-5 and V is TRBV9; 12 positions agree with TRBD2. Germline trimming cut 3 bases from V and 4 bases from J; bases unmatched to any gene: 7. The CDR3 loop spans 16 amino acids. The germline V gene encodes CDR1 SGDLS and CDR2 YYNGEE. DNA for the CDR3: TGTGCCAGCAGCGCTACTAGCGGGGGGACCCCAGAGACCCAGTACTTC. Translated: CASSATSGGTPETQYF.